These 28 T cell receptor beta chains were all obtained from the same sample, sequenced in a study of identical twins. Using its own MiXCR run on the 5' RACE reads, TCRdb lists one record per CDR3 protein. The repertoire includes some 500,000 distinct CDR3 sequences, under 25% of them detected once, and 0.91% sits in the top ten. The data also belong to a second study, concerning T cells expressing NK-cell markers.

The sample consisted of CD4+ T cells sorted from blood. These receptors all come from a young woman in good health.

The chain carries TRBV7-6 and TRBJ1-5; 7 positions agree with TRBD1. Germline assignment: CDR1 SGHVS and CDR2 FNYEAQ. V trimming: 5 bases; J trimming: 7 bases; junction bases outside the gene matches: 11. The CDR3 consists of 15 residues. The CDR3 loop reads CASSPKGAPRQPQHF. The CDR3 bases are TGTGCCAGCAGCCCTAAGGGGGCGCCGAGGCAGCCCCAGCATTTT.

This clonotype has a handful of counts. This chain joins TRBV11-3 and TRBJ2-1, with D hard to call. Looked up from germline, CDR1 is SGHNT and CDR2 is YENEEA. The V end was cut by 2 bases, the J end by 0 bases, with 11 bases between. CDR3 length equals 16 residues. The CDR3 here is CASSLSKFSSYNEQFF. The CDR3, as DNA: TGTGCCAGCAGCTTATCAAAGTTCAGCTCCTACAATGAGCAGTTCTTC.

V gene TRBV20-1 combines with J gene TRBJ2-7; unclear D gene. Germline V gene data show CDR1 as DFQATT and CDR2 as SNEGSKA (reference sequence). The V end was cut by 1 base, the J end by 0 bases, with 10 bases between. The CDR3 loop spans 14 amino acids. CDR3 residues: CSARAVRSSYEQYF. Written as DNA, the CDR3 is TGCAGTGCTAGAGCAGTGAGGAGCTCCTACGAGCAGTACTTC.

At least ten counts were recorded for this clonotype. V usage is TRBV12-3 or TRBV12-4 and J usage is TRBJ2-7; 11 nucleotides line up with TRBD1. The length of the CDR3 is 14 residues. The V segment lost 6 bases and the J segment 8 bases; nucleotides outside the gene matches: 9. CDR3 in DNA: TGTGCCAGCAGAGCCGGGACAGGGGGGGACAAGCAGTACTTC. Its translation is CASRAGTGGDKQYF.

This clonotype was found a few times. The genes are TRBV6-2 or TRBV6-3 and TRBJ1-5; 7 positions match TRBD1. V trimming: 6 bases; J trimming: 2 bases; junction bases outside the gene matches: 10. The CDR3 consists of 16 residues. Germline V gene lookup returns CDR1 MNHEY and CDR2 SVGEGT. CDR3 protein: CASRRQGLGGNQPQHF. The CDR3 DNA reads as TGTGCCAGCAGACGACAGGGACTGGGTGGCAATCAGCCCCAGCATTTT.

The sample holds many counts of this clonotype. The gene calls are TRBV29-1 and TRBJ2-1; 7 bases agree with TRBD2. The V gene's germline CDR1 is SQVTM and CDR2 ANQGSEA. This CDR3 has 13 amino acids. CDR3 in amino acids: CSGGGRTYNEQFF. The CDR3 coding sequence is TGCAGTGGCGGCGGGAGAACCTACAATGAGCAGTTCTTC.

The CDR3 DNA follows: TGCGCCAGCAGCTTCGCCGGGGGAGCGGGAGTTAATGAGCAGTTCTTC. Encoded protein: CASSFAGGAGVNEQFF. The chain carries TRBV5-1 and TRBJ2-1; 8 nucleotides align to TRBD2. V dropped 2 bases and J dropped 7; count of bases not matched to a gene: 11. Germline lookup yields CDR1 SGHRS and CDR2 YFSETQ. The CDR3 is made up of 16 amino acids. The full variable domain, its missing parts supplied by reference TRBV5-1 and TRBJ2-1, is KAGVTQTPRYLIKTRGQQVTLSCSPISGHRSVSWYQQTPGQGLQFLFEYFSETQRNKGNFPGRFSGRQFSNSRSEMNVSTLELGDSALYLCASSFAGGAGVNEQFFGPGTRLTVL.

This clonotype was seen a handful of times. The rearrangement uses TRBV12-3 or TRBV12-4 and TRBJ1-1, with 7 positions matching TRBD1. Losses at the gene ends were 6 bases for V and 2 bases for J; bases not matched to a gene: 3. The length of the CDR3 is 13 residues. The CDR3 nucleotides are TGTGCCAGCAGAGGACAGGCTAACACTGAAGCTTTCTTT. Its protein is CASRGQANTEAFF.

The V call is TRBV20-1, the J call TRBJ1-1; no reliable D call. V was clipped by 2 bases and J by 5 bases, with 6 bases between them. Germline V gives CDR1 DFQATT, CDR2 SNEGSKA (reference sequence). The CDR3 extends over 11 amino acids. CDR3 DNA: TGCAGTGCTAGAAAAGGTACTGAAGCTTTCTTT. It translates to CSARKGTEAFF.

J is TRBJ1-2 and V is TRBV12-3 or TRBV12-4; TRBD1 is a possible D gene (6 bases). The CDR3 extends over 14 amino acids. The ends were cut back, 5 bases at V and 2 bases at J, with 12 bases in the middle. CDR3 nucleotide sequence: TGTGCCAGCAGTGAAGGGGGACTGAACTATGGCTACACCTTC. Its translation is CASSEGGLNYGYTF.

CDR3 DNA: TGTGCCAGCACCCTGGAGGGGAGCACGAACACTGAAGCTTTCTTT. This gives the protein CASTLEGSTNTEAFF. The genes are TRBV28 and TRBJ1-1; tentatively, D is TRBD1 (5 bases). CDR1 and CDR2 from the germline V gene are MDHEN and SYDVKM. Deletions cut 7 bases from V and 1 base from J, with 16 bases between. The CDR3 is 15 residues long.

This clonotype was counted only a few times. The chain has TRBV5-4 and TRBJ2-5; 11 nucleotides agree with TRBD2. CDR1 and CDR2 (germline): SGHNT, YYREEE (reference sequence). V dropped 4 bases and J dropped 4; count of bases not matched to a gene: 6. The CDR3 is 15 residues long. The CDR3 loop reads CASSRLAGGAETQYF. In nucleotides, the CDR3 is TGTGCCAGCAGCCGTCTAGCGGGGGGCGCAGAGACCCAGTACTTC. The entire variable domain, with the rest obtained from reference TRBV5-4 and TRBJ2-5, is as follows: ETGVTQSPTHLIKTRGQQVTLRCSSQSGHNTVSWYQQALGQGPQFIFQYYREEENGRGNFPPRFSGLQFPNYSSELNVNALELDDSALYLCASSRLAGGAETQYFGPGTRLLVL.

This chain joins TRBV20-1 and TRBJ2-1; D gene uncertain. Trimming took off 0 bases at V and 6 bases at J, with 15 bases between the two ends. This CDR3 has 15 amino acids. Germline V lookup: CDR1 DFQATT, CDR2 SNEGSKA (reference sequence). DNA for the CDR3: TGCAGTGCTAGAGATATCATCCGCCTGTCCAATGAGCAGTTCTTC. Its translation: CSARDIIRLSNEQFF.

The chain employs TRBV24-1 and TRBJ1-5, with 8 bases lining up with TRBD1. Looked up from germline, CDR1 is KGHDR and CDR2 is SFDVKD. Trimming at V came to 7 bases and at J to 4 bases, leaving 5 bases not matched to a gene. CDR3 length equals 14 residues. In DNA form, the CDR3 reads TGTGCCACCAGAGGGACAGGCGCAAATCAGCCCCAGCATTTT. The encoded protein is CATRGTGANQPQHF.

V and J are TRBV20-1 and TRBJ2-1; 10 bases align to TRBD2. Trimming took 3 bases from V and 7 from J; bases not matched to a gene: 3. The CDR3 runs 13 residues. The germline V gene encodes CDR1 DFQATT and CDR2 SNEGSKA (reference sequence). The CDR3 loop is CSASSGGFNEQFF. Written as DNA, the CDR3 is TGCAGTGCTAGTAGCGGGGGGTTTAATGAGCAGTTCTTC.

Only a few counts were recorded for this clonotype. This chain's CDR3 is CATSDRAGEDTQYF. DNA for the CDR3: TGTGCCACCAGTGATCGGGCGGGGGAAGATACGCAGTATTTT. The V and J genes are TRBV24-1 and TRBJ2-3, with TRBD2 matching 7 bases. The CDR3 loop spans 14 amino acids. CDR1 is KGHDR, CDR2 SFDVKD, per germline. V trimming: 3 bases; J trimming: 5 bases; junction bases outside the gene matches: 4.

This clonotype has a handful of counts. The CDR3 loop reads CASSYSELSLTEAFF. DNA of the CDR3: TGTGCCAGCAGTTACTCGGAACTAAGTTTGACTGAAGCTTTCTTT. The chain uses TRBV6-5 and TRBJ1-1; unclear D gene. V lost 0 bases and J lost 5, with 13 bases in between. The CDR3 covers 15 residues. CDR1 MNHEY and CDR2 SVGAGI come from the germline V gene.

This clonotype was detected a few times. This chain links TRBV27 with TRBJ2-1; tentative D call: TRBD2 (5 bases). This CDR3 has 17 residues. CDR1 and CDR2 from the germline V gene are MNHEY and SMNVEV (reference sequence). V lost 2 bases, J lost 6 bases, and 20 bases lay in between. Here the CDR3 DNA reads TGTGCCAGCAGTTTAACGCCACCCAGAGGGCTGGGCAATGAGCAGTTCTTC. This codes for CASSLTPPRGLGNEQFF.

This clonotype has only a few counts. V is TRBV20-1 and J is TRBJ2-7, with a weak D call TRBD2 (6 bases). The CDR3 extends over 14 amino acids. The germline CDR1 and CDR2 sequences are DFQATT and SNEGSKA (reference sequence). V was trimmed by 3 bases and J by 1 base, leaving 13 bases between them. Here the CDR3 reads CSARKGGGSYEQYF. The CDR3 bases are TGCAGTGCTAGGAAAGGAGGAGGGTCCTACGAGCAGTACTTC.

This clonotype was recorded a few times. The chain combines TRBV20-1 with TRBJ1-6; TRBD1 is a possible D gene (6 bases). CDR1 and CDR2 (germline): DFQATT, SNEGSKA (reference sequence). The CDR3 covers 14 residues. V dropped 1 base and J dropped 9 bases, with 13 bases sitting between them. The CDR3 here is CSARGPGAFSPLHF. The CDR3 nucleotides are TGCAGTGCTAGAGGCCCAGGGGCGTTTTCACCCCTCCACTTT.

The sample holds a few counts of this clonotype. CDR3 nucleotides: TGTGCCAGCAGCGCCTTTAGCAGGGGCACAGATACGCAGTATTTT. Encoded protein: CASSAFSRGTDTQYF. The chain joins TRBV13 to TRBJ2-3; D is possibly TRBD1 (5 bases). This CDR3 spans 15 amino acids. The germline CDR1 and CDR2 sequences are PRHDT and FYEKMQ (reference sequence). Trimming took 5 bases from V and 1 from J, leaving 13 bases between them.

This clonotype was found a few times. The chain couples TRBV12-3 or TRBV12-4 to TRBJ1-2; D might be TRBD1 (6 bases). V was pared by 0 bases and J by 1 base, with 12 bases between. The CDR3 extends over 16 amino acids. DNA of the CDR3: TGTGCCAGCAGTTTAGCGCAGGGGCGGATTAACTATGGCTACACCTTC. It is translated as CASSLAQGRINYGYTF.

The rearrangement uses TRBV2 and TRBJ2-7; TRBD1 matches at 9 bases. The CDR3 contains 14 residues. After removal of 7 bases from V and 4 bases from J, the junction contained 8 bases not matched to a gene. Germline values: CDR1 SNHLY, CDR2 FYNNEI. CDR3 sequence (DNA): TGTGCCAGCAAGGGGGACAGGGTTGGGTACGAGCAGTACTTC. Encoded protein: CASKGDRVGYEQYF.

V and J are TRBV20-1 and TRBJ1-2; 7 positions match TRBD1. V lost 6 bases and J lost 5; bases outside the gene matches: 15. Per germline, CDR1 DFQATT and CDR2 SNEGSKA (reference sequence). The CDR3 extends over 15 amino acids. The DNA of the CDR3 is TGCAGTGCAAGCCGGGACAGAGGAGGTCGTTATGGCTACACCTTC. This gives the protein CSASRDRGGRYGYTF.

This clonotype was observed a handful of times. The rearrangement links TRBV11-3 to TRBJ2-3, with 9 bases that match TRBD1. V trimming: 5 bases; J trimming: 6 bases; junction bases outside the gene matches: 6. CDR1 and CDR2 (germline): SGHNT, YENEEA. The CDR3 sequence is 14 residues long. CDR3 sequence reads: CASSTGQGWDTQYF. The CDR3 nucleotides are TGTGCCAGCAGCACGGGACAGGGATGGGATACGCAGTATTTT.

V usage is TRBV12-3 or TRBV12-4 and J usage is TRBJ1-6, with D tentatively TRBD1 (6 bases). The CDR3 runs to 14 residues. Trimming took off 5 bases at V and 10 bases at J, with 15 bases between the two ends. The CDR3 is CASSRGQIGSPLHF. The CDR3 DNA follows: TGTGCCAGCAGTAGAGGACAGATCGGCTCACCCCTCCACTTT.

The rearrangement uses TRBV6-1 and TRBJ2-3, with 8 bases fitting TRBD2. Germline CDR1 is MNHNS and CDR2 is SASEGT. Trimming removed 0 bases from V and 2 bases from J; junction bases left unmatched: 7. The CDR3 length is 17 residues. The CDR3 DNA reads TGTGCCAGCAGTGAAGCGCCTAGCGGGCCTACCACAGATACGCAGTATTTT. As protein: CASSEAPSGPTTDTQYF.

V usage is TRBV20-1 and J usage is TRBJ2-2; D ambiguous. This CDR3 is 15 amino acids long. Germline lookup yields CDR1 DFQATT and CDR2 SNEGSKA (reference sequence). Trimming took off 0 bases at V and 4 bases at J, with 12 bases between the two ends. Here the CDR3 reads CSAREGGPGTGELFF. The CDR3 DNA reads TGCAGTGCTAGAGAAGGCGGACCAGGCACCGGGGAGCTGTTTTTT.